This TCR beta chain was recovered during a study of T-cell reconstitution after alpha-beta-depleted transplantation in children. Points from the study as a whole: There were reportedly several hundred expanded graft clones from which alpha-beta T cells came about two months after transplant. The main origin of T-cell counts and diversity one year after transplant was newly produced T cells.

This clonotype was detected a few times. The target antigen is unknown. Trimming left V 5 bases short and J 2 bases short, with 11 bases between. Per the germline V gene, CDR1 is MDHEN and CDR2 is SYDVKM. The length of the CDR3 is 14 residues. Unique molecular identifiers were incorporated into the prepared TCRbeta library. TCRdb re-analysed the PCR reads in MiXCR, keeping a single row per CDR3 protein. The sample lists 610,000 or so distinct CDR3 sequences, about a quarter occurring once. The receptor was isolated from a boy less than two years old with Wiskott-Aldrich syndrome, due to receive a stem cell transplant. The chain recombines TRBV28 with TRBJ2-3, with D tentatively TRBD1 or TRBD2 (5 bases each). The source material was PBMCs, sampled before TCRalphabeta/CD19-depleted stem cell transplant. CDR3 sequence: CASSLPGHTDTQYF. The CDR3, as DNA: TGTGCCAGCAGTCTTCCGGGGCACACAGATACGCAGTATTTT. The whole variable domain, remainder taken from reference TRBV28 and TRBJ2-3, is DVKVTQSSRYLVKRTGEKVFLECVQDMDHENMFWYRQDPGLGLRLIYFSYDVKMKEKGDIPEGYSVSREKKERFSLILESASTNQTSMYLCASSLPGHTDTQYFGPGTRLTVL.